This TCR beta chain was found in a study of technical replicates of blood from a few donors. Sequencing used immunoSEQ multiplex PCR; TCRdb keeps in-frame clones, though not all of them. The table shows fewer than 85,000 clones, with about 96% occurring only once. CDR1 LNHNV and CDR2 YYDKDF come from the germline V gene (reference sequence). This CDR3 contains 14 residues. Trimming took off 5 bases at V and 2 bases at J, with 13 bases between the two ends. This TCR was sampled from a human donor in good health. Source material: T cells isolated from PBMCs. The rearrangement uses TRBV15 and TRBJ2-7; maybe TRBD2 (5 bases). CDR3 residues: CATSARTGAYEQYF. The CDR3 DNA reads TGTGCCACCAGCGCCCGTACCGGGGCCTACGAGCAGTACTTC.